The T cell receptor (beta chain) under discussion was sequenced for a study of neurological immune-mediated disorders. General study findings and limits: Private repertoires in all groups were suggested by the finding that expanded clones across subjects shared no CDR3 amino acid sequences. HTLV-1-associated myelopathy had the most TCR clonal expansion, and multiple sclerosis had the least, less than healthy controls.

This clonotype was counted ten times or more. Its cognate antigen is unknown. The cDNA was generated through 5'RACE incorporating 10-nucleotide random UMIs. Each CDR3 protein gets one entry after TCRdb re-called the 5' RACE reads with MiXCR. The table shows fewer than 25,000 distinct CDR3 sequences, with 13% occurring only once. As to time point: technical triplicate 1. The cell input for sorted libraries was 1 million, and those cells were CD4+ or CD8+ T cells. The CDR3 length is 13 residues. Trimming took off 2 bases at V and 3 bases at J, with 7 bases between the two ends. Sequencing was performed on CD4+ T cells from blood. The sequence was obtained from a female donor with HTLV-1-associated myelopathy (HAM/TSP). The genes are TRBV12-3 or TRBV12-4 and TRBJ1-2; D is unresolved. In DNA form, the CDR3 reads TGTGCCAGCAGTTTATCAGTTTACTATGGCTACACCTTC. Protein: CASSLSVYYGYTF.